This record concerns one T cell receptor beta chain sequence. The CDR3 covers 15 residues. Looked up from germline, CDR1 is ENHRY and CDR2 is SYGVKD. V lost 4 bases to trimming and J lost 4 bases, with 14 bases between them. These data come from a study of early T cells in non-severe SARS-CoV-2 infection. Study background: Unsorted whole-blood RNA was sequenced in bulk, leaving chains unpaired.

Using its own MiXCR run on the 5' RACE reads, TCRdb lists one record per CDR3 protein. The sample records 35,000 to 50,000 distinct CDR3 sequences, roughly 6% being singletons. The sequence was obtained from an adult who was a healthcare worker with PCR-confirmed SARS-CoV-2 infection or an uninfected control (not recorded which). This specimen was whole blood, taken at baseline. The V call is TRBV10-3, the J call TRBJ1-3; D unclear. CDR3 protein: CAISATPTAGNTIYF. CDR3 nucleotides: TGTGCCATCAGTGCAACGCCAACGGCGGGAAACACCATATATTTT.